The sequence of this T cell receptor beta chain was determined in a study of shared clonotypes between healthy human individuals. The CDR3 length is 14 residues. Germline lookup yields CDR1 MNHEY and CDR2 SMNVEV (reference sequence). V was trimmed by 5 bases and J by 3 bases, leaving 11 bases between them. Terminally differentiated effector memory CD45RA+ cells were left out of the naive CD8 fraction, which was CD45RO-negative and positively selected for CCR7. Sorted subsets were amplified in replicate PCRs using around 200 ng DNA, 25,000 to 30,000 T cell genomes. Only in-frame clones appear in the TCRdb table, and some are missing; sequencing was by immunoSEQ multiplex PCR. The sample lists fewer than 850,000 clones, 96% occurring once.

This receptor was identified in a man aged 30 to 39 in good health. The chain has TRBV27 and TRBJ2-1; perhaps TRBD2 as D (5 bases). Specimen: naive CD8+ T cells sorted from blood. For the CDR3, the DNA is TGTGCCAGCAGTCCACGGACTTACTACAATGAGCAGTTCTTC. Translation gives CASSPRTYYNEQFF.